This T cell receptor (beta chain) came from a study of blood T cell repertoires in COVID-19. Study background: There were acute and convalescent COVID-19 samples, and they came from the United States, Italy and Spain. The cDNA or gDNA used as material had been derived from T cells, B-cell-depleted T cells, or PBMCs.

Authors' analysis steps: It was from reference gene primer amplification that nucleated cell counts were estimated. This table comes from immunoSEQ multiplex PCR, and its TCRdb copy is limited to in-frame clones, with some not included. V and J calls and clone size come straight from that table; D and trimming were deduced from the DNA. The sample contains about 150,000 clones, around 90% of which appear only once. This clone showed up just once. What was sequenced was peripheral blood. The TCR comes from a woman aged 50 to 60 with acute or convalescent COVID-19.

The CDR3: CASSLVGAANYGYTF. The CDR3 coding sequence is TGTGCCAGCAGCTTGGTGGGAGCGGCTAACTATGGCTACACCTTC. J is TRBJ1-2 and V is TRBV5-6; no definite D call. Germline V lookup: CDR1 SGHDT, CDR2 YYEEEE. The CDR3 is made up of 15 amino acids. V was shortened by 0 bases and J by 0 bases, with 9 bases between the two germline ends. Together with reference TRBV5-6 and TRBJ1-2, the CDR3 gives the full variable domain: DAGVTQSPTHLIKTRGQQVTLRCSPKSGHDTVSWYQQALGQGPQFIFQYYEEEERQRGNFPDRFSGHQFPNYSSELNVNALLLGDSALYLCASSLVGAANYGYTFGSGTRLTVV.